This note documents a single T cell receptor beta chain sequence. This clonotype was picked up a small number of times. Its antigen is currently not known. Per-base quality was not reported, and no clone a single base away is much larger than it. The data belong to a study of identical twins (dated by TCRdb to 2015 to 2016). For the study in its entirety: To test whether fetal clonotypes persist, this study deep-sequenced TCR alpha and beta repertoires from monozygotic twins, from unrelated adults of various ages, and from cord blood. To rule out contamination, replicate twin experiments were performed at different times with different library preparation protocols. What the research found in general, with its limitations: Excess twin sharing in beta out-of-frame sequences was weaker because fewer shared sequences lowered the signal-to-noise ratio. In monozygotic twins, recombination models systematically underestimated out-of-frame TCR alpha sharing, but the models matched the sharing seen between unrelated individuals. Invariant T cells such as MAIT and iNKT could partly confound zero-insertion analyses, though diverse VJ usage argued against this for most clonotypes. Conclusions relied on cross-sectional statistical analysis, since the same donors could not be followed over many years. Compared with coincidental sharing between unrelated individuals, out-of-frame TCR alpha sequences shared between twins showed an excess of sequences with low generation probability. Abundant cord blood beta clonotypes had fewer insertions, young adult naive repertoires showed a similar but weaker trend, and memory repertoires showed no such trend.

Receptor libraries were prepared by 5' RACE. Sequencing took place on an Illumina HiSeq 2000. A universal primer binding site was introduced by template switching, and a unique molecular identifier was present in the final cDNA, enabling accurate counting of TCR cDNA molecules. Specific primers in the conserved constant-segment region were used to synthesize first-strand cDNA for the TCR alpha and beta chains. Each cDNA library was double barcoded, with a SMART-Mk sample barcode plus Illumina barcodes, to control for contamination. TruSeq adapter sequences and Illumina sample barcodes were added in two successive PCR steps. TCR alpha and beta cDNA libraries were sequenced on the Illumina HiSeq platform with custom primers. The authors processed their data as follows. Raw reads were processed with MiGEC to extract unique molecular identifiers, and MiXCR was used to determine CDR3 positions. Recombination models were inferred per individual with the repgenHMM and IGoR tools using an EM algorithm. The tcR package in R was used for shared clonotype analysis, with sharing normalized by the product of cloneset sizes. To study raw recombination free of thymic and clonal selection effects, out-of-frame nonproductive sequences were analyzed. The raw public data were reprocessed by TCRdb itself: fastp quality trimming at Q25, MiXCR clonotype calling, in-frame beta chains only. Duplicate CDR3 protein sequences are folded into a single record with the most common DNA and genes. What appears here as the V and J calls and clone size reflects TCRdb's work, not the paper's. For this sample there are 1,800,000 or so distinct CDR3 sequences; 25% to 35% appear just once. In total, the top ten clones hold approximately 0.29% of the sample.

The CDR3 sequence holds 11 residues, the cysteine and phenylalanine included. Here the CDR3 DNA is all that survives: 33 bases in frame from base 1. CDR1 DFQATT and CDR2 SNEGSKA were looked up in the germline V gene (reference sequence). V is shortened by 0 bases, J by 6 bases, and the region joining them spans 5 bases. Every donor in the study was a healthy Caucasian. The sequence derives from a newborn girl in good health. This chain is built from TRBV20-1 and TRBJ2-5, with an unclear D gene assignment. Sequencing was performed on cord blood. The CDR3 reads CSARDSQTQYF. The nucleotide sequence is TGCAGTGCTAGAGATTCGCAGACCCAGTACTTC.